One TCR beta chain is described in this entry. This sample was taken from a study of blood T cell repertoires in COVID-19. Study-level information: Sites in the United States, Italy and Spain provided acute and convalescent COVID-19 samples. T cells, B-cell-depleted T cells, or PBMCs supplied cDNA or gDNA.

Germline values: CDR1 SQVTM, CDR2 ANQGSEA. This CDR3 comprises 13 residues. V lost 3 bases and J lost 7; bases outside the gene matches: 8. Per the original data handling: It was from reference gene primer amplification that nucleated cell counts were estimated. The table came from immunoSEQ multiplex PCR; TCRdb's copy has only in-frame clones and leaves some out. Clonal size and the V and J genes are those of that table, whereas D and trimming came from the DNA. The sample holds 200,000 to 300,000 clones, about 86% seen once. The V call is TRBV29-1, the J call TRBJ2-7, with 8 positions matching TRBD1. The TCR comes from a man aged 30 to 45 with active or convalescent COVID-19. Sequencing input: peripheral blood. The CDR3 spells CSVDPGGNQEQYF. DNA for the CDR3: TGCAGCGTTGACCCAGGGGGCAACCAGGAGCAGTACTTC.